Described below is a single T cell receptor (beta chain) sequence and its context. The antigen remains unidentified. The record originates from a study of cytomegalovirus exposure and HLA in healthy donors. Study as a whole: Later, an analysis reported that the 95 to 150 validation repertoires had used the same platform as the 666 first-cohort repertoires. Study outcomes and limitations: The investigators catalogued 150 or so TCR beta chains as cytomegalovirus-associated. Through in vitro validation, three CMV-associated chains were shown to be specific for CMV antigens.

Germline assignment: CDR1 MRHNA and CDR2 SNTAGT. The CDR3 has 13 amino acids. Deletions cut 5 bases from V and 5 bases from J, with 12 bases between. The validation cohort, a group of over a hundred subjects, included the donors and was separate from the roughly 600-subject first cohort. Measured with immunoSEQ multiplex PCR; TCRdb has only the in-frame clones, and not every one. The sample lists around 70,000 clones; 94% were seen once. The genes are TRBV6-4 and TRBJ2-5, with D possibly TRBD2 on 6 matching bases. The TCR sequence derives from a man aged 18 to 29 in good health and CMV-seropositive. The specimen was PBMCs. The CDR3 DNA is TGTGCCAGCAGTAAAGAAGGAGGGGAGACCCAGTACTTC. Translated, it gives CASSKEGGETQYF.